These 2 T cell receptor beta chains came from one sample sequenced in a study of blood T cell repertoires in COVID-19 (dated by TCRdb to the early 2020s). Libraries came from the immunoSEQ multiplex PCR assay. TCRdb re-hosts the immuneACCESS table, in-frame sequences only. Its copies lack some clones; in the studies checked, an unresolved V gene accounts for under half of them, and the cause for the rest is not known. Within this sample are roughly 200,000 clones, with around 85% of them counted one time only. Jointly, the top ten make up roughly 6% of the sample. What was sequenced was PBMCs or T cells enriched from blood (not recorded which). The receptors were sampled from a man aged 35-49 years who had recovered from COVID-19.

The V gene is TRBV3-1 (or the pseudogene TRBV3-2), the J gene TRBJ2-7; TRBD1 agrees at 10 bases. CDR3 length equals 15 residues. J lost 2 bases, V lost 2 bases, and 3 bases had no gene match. Per the germline V gene, CDR1 is LGHDT and CDR2 is YNNKEL (reference sequence). CDR3 protein: CASSQRGTGAYEQYF. The DNA for the CDR3 is TGTGCCAGCAGCCAACGTGGGACAGGGGCCTACGAGCAGTACTTC.

CDR3 sequence reads: CASSFTGGMTGANVLTF. CDR3 bases: TGTGCCAGCAGCTTTACAGGGGGGATGACTGGGGCCAACGTCCTGACTTTC. The genes are TRBV7-9 and TRBJ2-6; 8 nucleotides match TRBD1. The CDR3 totals 17 residues. Per germline, CDR1 SEHNR and CDR2 FQNEAQ (reference sequence). V lost 3 bases and J lost 2; bases outside the gene matches: 6.